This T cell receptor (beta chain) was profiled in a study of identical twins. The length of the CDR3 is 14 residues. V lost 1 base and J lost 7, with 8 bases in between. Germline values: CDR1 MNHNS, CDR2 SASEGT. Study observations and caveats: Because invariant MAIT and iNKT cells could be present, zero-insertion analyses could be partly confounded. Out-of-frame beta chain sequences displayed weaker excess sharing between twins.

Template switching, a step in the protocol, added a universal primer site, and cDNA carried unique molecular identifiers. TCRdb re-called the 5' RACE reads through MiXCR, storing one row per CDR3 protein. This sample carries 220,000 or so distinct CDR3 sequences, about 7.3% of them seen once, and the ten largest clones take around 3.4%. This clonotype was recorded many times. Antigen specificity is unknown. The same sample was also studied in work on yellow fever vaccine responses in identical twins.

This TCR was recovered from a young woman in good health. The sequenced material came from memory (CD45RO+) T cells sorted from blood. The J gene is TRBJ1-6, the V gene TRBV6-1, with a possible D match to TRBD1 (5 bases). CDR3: CASSEGGGNSPLHF. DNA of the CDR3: TGTGCCAGCAGTGAAGGGGGGGGGAATTCACCCCTCCACTTT.